This entry concerns a single T cell receptor beta chain. Libraries were prepared by immunoSEQ multiplex PCR; TCRdb keeps only in-frame clonotypes and omits some of them. Of about 20,000 clones detected, over 75% appear once; the ten largest clones hold around 10%. This CDR3 is 15 amino acids long. Per germline, CDR1 SGHNT and CDR2 YYREEE (reference sequence). V lost 3 bases, J lost 5 bases, and 8 bases stayed unmatched. The data are from a study of blood T cell repertoires in COVID-19. Study summary: Both acute and convalescent COVID-19 samples were obtained from the United States, Italy and Spain.

Source material: peripheral blood. This clonotype was obtained from a human donor in a cohort sampled during active COVID-19. The donor label of this sample is uncertain. The chain joins TRBV5-4 to TRBJ2-3; 8 bases are shared with TRBD2. CDR3 amino acids: CASSSGGTRGDTQYF. The CDR3 DNA reads as TGTGCCAGCAGCTCGGGTGGGACTAGGGGAGATACGCAGTATTTT. The variable domain in full, with the rest retrieved from reference TRBV5-4 and TRBJ2-3, is ETGVTQSPTHLIKTRGQQVTLRCSSQSGHNTVSWYQQALGQGPQFIFQYYREEENGRGNFPPRFSGLQFPNYSSELNVNALELDDSALYLCASSSGGTRGDTQYFGPGTRLTVL.